A single sample is the source of the 13 T cell receptor beta chains below, sequenced in a study of identical twins. TCRdb re-called the 5' RACE reads through MiXCR, storing one row per CDR3 protein. The data contain roughly 280,000 distinct CDR3 sequences, roughly 8.6% of them singletons. Another study also made use of these data, one on yellow fever vaccine responses in identical twins.

The sample comprised CD8+ T cells sorted from blood. These receptors were collected from a woman aged 18-35 years in good health.

This clonotype was seen a handful of times. The CDR3 region has the DNA TGCAGCGTTGGGGGAGGGCTAGCGGGAGGGCACGGCTACAATGAGCAGTTCTTC. This encodes CSVGGGLAGGHGYNEQFF. V and J are TRBV29-1 and TRBJ2-1; 12 bases agree with TRBD2. Germline-derived CDR1 and CDR2 are SQVTM and ANQGSEA. This CDR3 contains 18 residues. The J segment lost 3 bases and the V segment lost 4 bases, leaving 13 bases of the junction unmatched.

This clonotype was counted a few times. The chain combines TRBV20-1 with TRBJ2-7; 9 nucleotides align to TRBD1. The V segment lost 4 bases and the J segment 5 bases; nucleotides outside the gene matches: 6. The CDR3 is 13 amino acids. Germline loops: CDR1 DFQATT, CDR2 SNEGSKA (reference sequence). In DNA form, the CDR3 reads TGCAGTGCTATAGGGACAGGGAAGGACGAGCAGTACTTC. It codes for CSAIGTGKDEQYF.

J is TRBJ2-7 and V is TRBV5-1; 7 bases fit TRBD1. The J segment lost 6 bases and the V segment lost 1 base, leaving 7 bases of the junction unmatched. This CDR3 spans 14 amino acids. The germline CDR1 and CDR2 sequences are SGHRS and YFSETQ. CDR3 DNA sequence: TGCGCCAGCAGCTTGAATAAGGGACAGTCCGAGCAGTACTTC. Translation gives CASSLNKGQSEQYF. The full variable domain, completed using reference TRBV5-1 and TRBJ2-7, is KAGVTQTPRYLIKTRGQQVTLSCSPISGHRSVSWYQQTPGQGLQFLFEYFSETQRNKGNFPGRFSGRQFSNSRSEMNVSTLELGDSALYLCASSLNKGQSEQYFGPGTRLTVT.

This clonotype occurred many times. The gene calls are TRBV7-9 and TRBJ2-1; no definite D call. Germline V gene data show CDR1 as SEHNR and CDR2 as FQNEAQ (reference sequence). Trimming removed 6 bases at V and 0 bases at J, with 12 bases between. This CDR3 spans 15 amino acids. CDR3 region: CASRSTEDSYNEQFF. The CDR3 coding sequence is TGTGCCAGCAGGTCGACGGAAGACTCCTACAATGAGCAGTTCTTC.

This clonotype came up many times. The J gene is TRBJ2-1, the V gene TRBV20-1; 13 bases line up with TRBD2. Unmatched junction bases numbered 8, after V lost 1 base and J lost 8 bases. Per the germline V gene, CDR1 is DFQATT and CDR2 is SNEGSKA (reference sequence). The CDR3 has 16 amino acids. In DNA, the CDR3 is TGCAGTGCTAGAGTGGCGACTAGCGGGGGGACCCATGAGCAGTTCTTC. This codes for CSARVATSGGTHEQFF.

This clonotype was picked up a small number of times. CDR3 DNA sequence: TGTGCCAGCAGCCCGGGACGGAACGAGCAGTACTTC. It specifies CASSPGRNEQYF. The rearrangement links TRBV5-4 to TRBJ2-7; D could derive from TRBD1 or TRBD2 (5 bases each). The germline CDR1 and CDR2 sequences are SGHNT and YYREEE (reference sequence). The CDR3 is 12 residues long. V gave up 4 bases and J gave up 5 bases, with 10 bases separating them.

This clonotype was picked up a small number of times. The V and J genes are TRBV4-1 and TRBJ2-4; possible D gene TRBD1, 8 bases. Germline V lookup: CDR1 MGHRA, CDR2 YSYEKL. The CDR3 length is 17 residues. The V gene lost 6 bases and the J gene lost 8 bases, with 26 bases spanning the gap. CDR3 in amino acids: CASSNRTGRETGDIQYF. The CDR3 DNA reads as TGCGCCAGCAGTAACCGGACAGGGAGGGAAACGGGGGACATTCAGTACTTC.

This clonotype was detected a few times. This chain connects TRBV28 to TRBJ1-5; D is possibly TRBD1 (6 bases). The CDR3 consists of 14 residues. V lost 3 bases and J 5 bases, leaving 11 bases between the germline ends. CDR1 is MDHEN and CDR2 is SYDVKM in the germline V gene. This CDR3 reads CASSLIQGYQPQHF. The CDR3 DNA follows: TGTGCCAGCAGTTTGATACAGGGTTATCAGCCCCAGCATTTT.

In this sample, this clonotype turned up many times. The chain is built from TRBV29-1 and TRBJ1-2; D is unresolved. Germline V gives CDR1 SQVTM, CDR2 ANQGSEA. This CDR3 contains 15 residues. Trimming removed 3 bases at V and 1 base at J, with 15 bases between. CDR3 amino acids: CSVEPFLDGNYGYTF. The DNA for the CDR3 is TGCAGCGTTGAGCCCTTCTTGGACGGTAACTATGGCTACACCTTC.

In this sample, this clonotype turned up a few times. The V call is TRBV7-8, the J call TRBJ2-1; tentative D call: TRBD1 (8 bases). The germline V and J ends were trimmed by 5 bases and 4 bases, with 18 bases remaining between them. CDR3 length: 16 residues. Per the germline V gene, CDR1 is SGHVS and CDR2 is FQNEAQ. CDR3 in amino acids: CASSPAGTGVYNEQFF. For the CDR3, the DNA is TGTGCCAGCAGCCCAGCGGGGACAGGAGTTTACAATGAGCAGTTCTTC.

The chain links TRBV6-6 to TRBJ2-7; no reliable D call. The CDR3 sequence is 10 residues long. V dropped 8 bases and J dropped 6 bases, with 8 bases sitting between them. The germline V gene encodes CDR1 MNHNY and CDR2 SVGAGI (reference sequence). DNA for the CDR3: TGTGCCAGCTGGCTTGGCGAGCAGTACTTC. It specifies CASWLGEQYF.

This clonotype was observed at least ten times. The chain couples TRBV28 to TRBJ1-5; TRBD1 matches at 9 bases. With 6 bases clipped from V and 6 bases from J, the junction kept 6 bases outside the gene matches. Germline loops: CDR1 MDHEN, CDR2 SYDVKM. The CDR3 extends over 14 amino acids. The DNA for the CDR3 is TGTGCCAGCAGCCTTAGACAGGGGGGTCAGCCCCAGCATTTT. It is translated as CASSLRQGGQPQHF.

This clonotype came up many times. The J gene is TRBJ1-1, the V gene TRBV5-5, with D unresolved. The CDR3 length is 15 residues. From germline, CDR1 is SGHKS and CDR2 YYEKEE (reference sequence). V lost 3 bases, J lost 6 bases, and 18 bases lay in between. The CDR3 protein is CASSSKSTVGAEAFF. DNA of the CDR3: TGTGCCAGCAGCTCCAAATCCACTGTCGGGGCTGAAGCTTTCTTT.